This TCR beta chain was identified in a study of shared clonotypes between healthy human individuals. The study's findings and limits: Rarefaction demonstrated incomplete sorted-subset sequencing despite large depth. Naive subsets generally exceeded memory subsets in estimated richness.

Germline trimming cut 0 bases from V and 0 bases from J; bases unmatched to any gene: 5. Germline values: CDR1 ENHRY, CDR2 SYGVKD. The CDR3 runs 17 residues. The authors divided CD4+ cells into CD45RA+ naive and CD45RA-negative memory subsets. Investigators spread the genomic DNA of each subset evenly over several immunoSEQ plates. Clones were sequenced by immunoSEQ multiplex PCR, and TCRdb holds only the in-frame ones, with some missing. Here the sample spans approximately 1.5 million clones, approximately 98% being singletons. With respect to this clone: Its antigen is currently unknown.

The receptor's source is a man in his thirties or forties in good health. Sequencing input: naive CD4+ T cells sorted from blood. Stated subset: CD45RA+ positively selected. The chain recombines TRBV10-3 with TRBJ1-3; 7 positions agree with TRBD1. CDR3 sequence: CAISESTGQISGNTIYF. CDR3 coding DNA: TGTGCCATCAGTGAGTCGACAGGGCAAATCTCTGGAAACACCATATATTTT.